This T cell receptor beta chain originates from a study of blood T cell repertoires in COVID-19. Study in general: Sites across the United States, Italy and Spain contributed samples from acute and convalescent COVID-19. T cells, B-cell-depleted T cells, or PBMCs provided the cDNA or gDNA that served as material.

All enrollees were roughly 18 to 89 years old and from 20 to 25 US areas. This clone has a single count. As originally analysed: Estimation of nucleated cell counts was performed using reference gene primer amplification. Sequenced by immunoSEQ multiplex PCR; TCRdb stores in-frame clones only, minus some. V and J calls and clone size are copied from that table; D and trimming were computed from the DNA. Among about 140,000 clones, approximately 80% were seen once, and the ten largest hold 3.9%. Trimming pared 1 base from V and 5 bases from J, leaving 9 bases between. Germline V gene data show CDR1 as SEHNR and CDR2 as FQNEAQ (reference sequence). CDR3 length equals 15 residues.

Sequencing was done on a sample of PBMCs or T cells enriched from blood (not recorded which). The chain recombines TRBV7-9 with TRBJ1-6; no clear D. The TCR originated in a man aged 50 to 60 in a cohort exposed to, infected with or recovered from COVID-19 (not recorded which). DNA of the CDR3: TGTGCCAGCAGCTTAGGGCAGGCAGATAATTCACCCCTCCACTTT. Translated: CASSLGQADNSPLHF.